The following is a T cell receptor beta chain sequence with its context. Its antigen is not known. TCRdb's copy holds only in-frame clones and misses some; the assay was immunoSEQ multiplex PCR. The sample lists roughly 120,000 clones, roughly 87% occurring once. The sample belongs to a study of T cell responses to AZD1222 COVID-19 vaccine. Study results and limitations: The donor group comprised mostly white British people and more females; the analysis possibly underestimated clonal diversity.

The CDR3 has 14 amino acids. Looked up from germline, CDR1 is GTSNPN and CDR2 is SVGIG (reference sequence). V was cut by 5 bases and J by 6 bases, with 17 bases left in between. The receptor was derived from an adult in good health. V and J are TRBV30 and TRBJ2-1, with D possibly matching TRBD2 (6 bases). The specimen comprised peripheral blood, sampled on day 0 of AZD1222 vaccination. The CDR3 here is CAWGSGLSTNEQFF. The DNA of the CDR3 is TGTGCCTGGGGGTCGGGACTTTCAACCAATGAGCAGTTCTTC.